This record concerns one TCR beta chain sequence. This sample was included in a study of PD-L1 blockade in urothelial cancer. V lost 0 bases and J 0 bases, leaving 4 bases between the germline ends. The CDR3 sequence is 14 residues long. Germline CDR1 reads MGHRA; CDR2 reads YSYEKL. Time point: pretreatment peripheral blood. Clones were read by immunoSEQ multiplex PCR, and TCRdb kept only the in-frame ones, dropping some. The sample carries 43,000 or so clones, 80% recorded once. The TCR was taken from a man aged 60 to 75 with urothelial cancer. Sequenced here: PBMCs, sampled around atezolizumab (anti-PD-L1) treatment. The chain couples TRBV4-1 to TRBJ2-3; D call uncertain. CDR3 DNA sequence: TGCGCCAGCAGCCAAGATCGGAGCACAGATACGCAGTATTTT. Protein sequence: CASSQDRSTDTQYF.